This TCR beta chain was captured by sequencing in a study of T-cell reconstitution after alpha-beta-depleted transplantation in children. V was clipped by 3 bases and J by 3 bases; unmatched bases: 5. CDR1 is MNHEY, CDR2 SVGAGI, per germline. The CDR3 sequence is 14 residues long. Points on this clonotype: Its antigen is unknown.

The study's findings and limits: Some patients' high day-60 TCRbeta diversity was traced to surviving recipient T cells and thymic progenitors. Reports say that about two months after transplant, the alpha-beta T cells came out of several hundred graft clones that had expanded.

Using unique molecular identifiers, the investigators prepared the TCRbeta library. MiXCR, applied by TCRdb to the PCR reads, yields one record per CDR3 protein. The sample has hundreds of thousands of distinct CDR3 sequences, 15% to 20% seen once. The sample here was PBMCs, mostly from graft donor cells, taken 360 days after TCRalphabeta/CD19-depleted stem cell transplant. V usage is TRBV6-5 and J usage is TRBJ2-7; 7 bases agree with TRBD1. The origin of this receptor is a boy under three years old who had a stem cell transplant for Wiskott-Aldrich syndrome, so the T cells may come from the graft donor. CDR3 amino acids: CASSYFRGFYEQYF. The CDR3 DNA follows: TGTGCCAGCAGTTATTTCAGGGGGTTCTACGAGCAGTACTTC.